The present T cell receptor beta chain was sequenced within a study of blood T cell repertoires in COVID-19. Overall study: COVID-19 samples collected from the United States, Italy and Spain covered acute and convalescent phases. PBMCs, B-cell-depleted T cells, or T cells were the source of the cDNA or gDNA that made up the material.

This clone was detected once. Under the authors' procedure: Reference gene primer amplification yielded estimated nucleated cell counts. Repertoires were generated with immunoSEQ multiplex PCR, while TCRdb's copy carries only in-frame clones and drops some. D and trimming come from the DNA, and the V and J calls and clone size come from that table. The table lists around 450,000 clones, roughly 89% of them singletons, with around 4.5% in the top ten. The receptor's source is a woman younger than 45 with acute or convalescent COVID-19. Sequenced input: peripheral blood.

The CDR3 sequence is CASIIKDYSNQPQHF. In nucleotides, the CDR3 is TGTGCCAGCATCATCAAGGACTATAGCAATCAGCCCCAGCATTTT. The rearrangement links TRBV6-5 to TRBJ1-5; D gene ambiguous. Trimming left V 7 bases short and J 0 bases short, with 13 bases between. The CDR3 sequence is 15 residues long. CDR1 MNHEY and CDR2 SVGAGI come from the germline V gene.